The TCR beta chain described here comes from a study of T cell responses to AZD1222 COVID-19 vaccine (dated by TCRdb to 2020 to 2022). Notes on the research overall: AZD1222 recipients given second doses at about 4 weeks or at about 12 weeks were pooled, since spike-specific TCR depth and breadth were not found to differ between the two schedules. A total of about 230 trial participants underwent TCR sequencing, of whom 200 to 220 received two doses of AZD1222 and about 26 received two doses of the MenACWY control vaccine. Trial participants were enrolled by age into 18-55, 56-69 and 70-plus year subgroups, with about 150, 28 and 57 TCR-sequenced participants respectively. Summary of the overall study and its limitations: After two AZD1222 doses, both the breadth and the depth of spike-specific TCRs were significantly higher than at day 0 and than in MenACWY recipients. Nearly half of unique spike-specific TCRs reportedly recognized epitopes outside regions mutated in the B.1.351 and B.1.1.7 variants. Conclusions about previously exposed vaccinees are limited, since just 5 or 6 AZD1222 recipients were seropositive for SARS-CoV-2 at baseline. The vaccine-associated CD4 TCRs covered the entire spike protein, and the dominant responses fell in regions 160-218 and 743-854. Because no samples from the day 14 peak response were available, repertoires could be characterized only after the peak T cell response. Most participants were white British and females outnumbered males, and the authors suggested that clonal diversity may have been underestimated. The 56-69-year group was small, and its depth increase did not reach significance, likely because of low power.

The time point tag for this specimen amounts to: baseline before first vaccination. Vaccinee samples came from UK trials COV001 and COV002, including a single-blind randomized controlled phase 2/3 trial of AZD1222 (ChAdOx1 nCoV-19) in healthy adults. For TCRbeta chain sequencing, PBMC samples were collected from trial participants at day 0 and at day 28 after the second dose. The CDR3 regions of human TCRbeta chains were subjected to immunosequencing. In the authors' own workflow: TCRs in the repertoires were matched against a reference library of SARS-CoV-2-specific TCRs that had been generated with the MIRA antigen-specificity platform. Breadth was defined as the fraction of unique TCRs that were SARS-CoV-2-associated, and depth was defined as the fraction of total T cells that were SARS-CoV-2-associated. Each spike-specific TCR was assigned to its reactive spike region and to a CD4 or CD8 class using the MIRA data. Log10-transformed breadth and depth values were compared by one-way ANOVA with Sidak's multiple comparisons tests. Not all clones reach the TCRdb copy of this immuneACCESS table, which keeps in-frame sequences only. Checked studies attribute under half of the gap to unresolved V genes and leave the rest unexplained. That table gives V, J and clone size, and the DNA gave D and trimming. Counted in this sample were fewer than 150,000 clones; approximately 94% of them appeared once. The top ten clonotypes cover 5.1% of the sample.

Sequences GTSNPN (CDR1) and SVGIG (CDR2) are obtained from the germline V gene (reference sequence). V is clipped by 6 bases and J by 1 base, and the sequence between their germline boundaries is 9 bases long. Its CDR3 holds 12 amino acids, cysteine through phenylalanine. Solely the CDR3 DNA is kept, with 36 bases framed from the first base. About this clone: Its antigen remains unidentified. The sample holds no much larger clone one base away, and base qualities are not on file.

This TCR derives from an adult in good health. Sequenced here: peripheral blood, sampled on day 0 of AZD1222 vaccination. The chain was built from TRBV30 and TRBJ1-1; the D gene is unclear. The DNA sequence follows: TGTGCCTGCTATCCAGAGAACACTGAAGCTTTCTTT. This sequence encodes CACYPENTEAFF.